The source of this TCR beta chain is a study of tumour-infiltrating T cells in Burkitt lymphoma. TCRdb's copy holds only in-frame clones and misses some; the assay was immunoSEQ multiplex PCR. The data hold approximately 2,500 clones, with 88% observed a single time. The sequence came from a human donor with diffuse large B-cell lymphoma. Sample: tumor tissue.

The CDR3 here is CASIGQGGAGELFF. DNA of the CDR3: TGTGCCAGCATTGGACAGGGTGGCGCCGGGGAGCTGTTTTTT. The chain combines TRBV2 with TRBJ2-2, with 8 bases identical to TRBD1. Germline assignment: CDR1 SNHLY and CDR2 FYNNEI. The CDR3 is 14 residues long. Trimming at V came to 7 bases and at J to 6 bases, leaving 7 bases not matched to a gene.